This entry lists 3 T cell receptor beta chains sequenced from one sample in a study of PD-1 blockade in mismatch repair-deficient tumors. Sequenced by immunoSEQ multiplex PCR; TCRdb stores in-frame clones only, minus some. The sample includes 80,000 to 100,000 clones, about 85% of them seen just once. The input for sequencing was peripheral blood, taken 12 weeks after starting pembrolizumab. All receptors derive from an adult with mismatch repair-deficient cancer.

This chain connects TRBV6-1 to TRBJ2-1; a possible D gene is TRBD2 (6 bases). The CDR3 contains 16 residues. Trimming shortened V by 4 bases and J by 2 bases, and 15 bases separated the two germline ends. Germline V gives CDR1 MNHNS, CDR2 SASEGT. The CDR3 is CASSGGGTGPYNEQFF. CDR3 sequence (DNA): TGTGCCAGCAGTGGGGGCGGGACTGGCCCCTACAATGAGCAGTTCTTC.

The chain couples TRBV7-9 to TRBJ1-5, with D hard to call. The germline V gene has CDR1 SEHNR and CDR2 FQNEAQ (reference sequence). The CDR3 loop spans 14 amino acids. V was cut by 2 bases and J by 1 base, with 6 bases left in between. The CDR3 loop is CASSLTQSNQPQHF. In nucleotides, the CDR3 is TGTGCCAGCAGCTTAACCCAGAGCAATCAGCCCCAGCATTTT.

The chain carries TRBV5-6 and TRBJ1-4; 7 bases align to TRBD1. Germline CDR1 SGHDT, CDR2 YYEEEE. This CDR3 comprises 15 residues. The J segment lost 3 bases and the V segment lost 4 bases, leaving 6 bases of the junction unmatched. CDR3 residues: CASSTNRGPNEKLFF. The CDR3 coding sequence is TGTGCCAGCAGCACAAACAGGGGACCTAATGAAAAACTGTTTTTT.